The T cell receptor beta chain under discussion was sequenced for a study of radiation and T cells in renal cell carcinoma. This clone has a single count. Antigen unknown. Profiling relied on immunoSEQ multiplex PCR, and the TCRdb table lists in-frame clones only, not all of them. The table shows fewer than 90,000 clones, with about 86% occurring only once. Stated time point: blood 2 weeks post-SBRT. Treatment of the sample: 15 Gy SBRT to primary tumor, nephrectomy 4 weeks later. After SBRT, blood was collected at 2 and 4 weeks, plus baseline. CDR1 is SGHTA and CDR2 is FQGNSA in the germline V gene. V dropped 4 bases and J dropped 1; count of bases not matched to a gene: 5. This CDR3 spans 16 amino acids. Study-wide points: From baseline, blood top tumor clonotypes peaked at 2 weeks post-radiation.

The sequenced sample was blood, obtained from a patient whose treatment included radiotherapy and nephrectomy. This clonotype was sampled from a woman in her fifties or sixties with renal cell carcinoma. This chain joins TRBV7-2 and TRBJ2-5; 11 nucleotides line up with TRBD2. The CDR3 nucleotides are TGTGCCAGCAGCTCGGGACTAGCGGTAACCCAAGAGACCCAGTACTTC. Translating it yields CASSSGLAVTQETQYF.